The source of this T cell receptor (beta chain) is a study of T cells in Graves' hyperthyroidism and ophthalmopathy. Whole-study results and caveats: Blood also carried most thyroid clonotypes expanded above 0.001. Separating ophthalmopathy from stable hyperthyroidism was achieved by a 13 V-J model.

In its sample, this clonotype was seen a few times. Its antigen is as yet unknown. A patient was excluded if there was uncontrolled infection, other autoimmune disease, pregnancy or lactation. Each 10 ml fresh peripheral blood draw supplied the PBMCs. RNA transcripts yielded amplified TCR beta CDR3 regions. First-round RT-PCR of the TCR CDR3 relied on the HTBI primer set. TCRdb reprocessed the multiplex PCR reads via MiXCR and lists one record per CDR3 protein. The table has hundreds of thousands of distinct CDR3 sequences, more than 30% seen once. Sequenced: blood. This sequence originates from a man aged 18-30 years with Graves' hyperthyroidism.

The CDR3 here is CASSSMMGSSTEAFF. As DNA, the CDR3 is TGTGCCAGCAGCTCCATGATGGGGTCTAGCACTGAAGCTTTCTTT. This chain joins TRBV7-9 and TRBJ1-1; D uncertain. V was pared by 4 bases and J by 4 bases, with 16 bases between. This CDR3 region has 15 residues. The germline gives CDR1 SEHNR, CDR2 FQNEAQ (reference sequence).